This T cell receptor beta chain was captured in a study of T cell responses to AZD1222 COVID-19 vaccine. Germline loops: CDR1 MNHEY, CDR2 SVGEGT. The V end was cut by 4 bases, the J end by 0 bases, with 10 bases between. The CDR3 is 15 residues long. Repertoires were generated with immunoSEQ multiplex PCR, while TCRdb's copy carries only in-frame clones and drops some. The sample carries about 110,000 clones, around nine tenths recorded once. Sequencing used peripheral blood, obtained on day 0 of AZD1222 vaccination. The chain joins TRBV6-2 or TRBV6-3 to TRBJ2-1, with D tentatively TRBD2 (5 bases). This clonotype was obtained from an adult in good health. CDR3 coding DNA: TGTGCCAGCAGTTCTGGACTGAGCTCCTACAATGAGCAGTTCTTC. Protein product: CASSSGLSSYNEQFF.